The 8 T cell receptor beta chains presented below share a single source sample, sequenced in a study of beta chain features in type 1 diabetes (dated by TCRdb to 2016 to 2019). Results and caveats for the whole study, not just this receptor: In all four CD4+ subsets, TCRB CDR3 length was moderately but significantly shorter in type 1 diabetes patients.

The library was obtained by the immunoSEQ multiplex PCR assay. The High Capacity cDNA Reverse Transcription Kit was used to reverse transcribe all of the isolated RNA, meaning that expressed TCRB transcripts were what got sequenced. TCRdb stores this immuneACCESS table with in-frame sequences only. Part of the clones is absent; in the studies checked, under half of the shortfall reflects unresolved V genes, and no reason is known for the rest. The sample includes 250,000 to 300,000 clones, with 13% to 15% observed a single time. The ten largest clonotypes hold more than 0.015% of the sample. These receptors are not linked to any known antigen. Sequencing was carried out using naive CD4+ T cells from blood. The meaning of the sample's cell subset or site label: true naive CD4+ T cells. These receptors came from a man aged 25-40 years with type 1 diabetes.

This clone was observed a few times. The V gene is TRBV11-1, the J gene TRBJ2-1; perhaps TRBD2 as D (6 bases). The germline V and J ends were trimmed by 0 bases and 4 bases, with 10 bases remaining between them. The germline V gene encodes CDR1 SGHAT and CDR2 FQDESV (reference sequence). The CDR3 sequence is 15 residues long. The CDR3 DNA follows: TGTGCCAGCAGCTTAGCGTCTAGCGTATACAATGAGCAGTTCTTC. It specifies CASSLASSVYNEQFF.

The genes are TRBV28 and TRBJ1-5; D gene uncertain. Germline V gene sequence: CDR1 MDHEN, CDR2 SYDVKM. The CDR3 spans 14 residues. Trimming cost V 6 bases and J 2 bases, with 11 bases left between them. The CDR3 nucleotides are TGTGCCAGCAGAGTCGCGTCGGGCAATCAGCCCCAGCATTTT. Translation: CASRVASGNQPQHF.

This clone was detected only a few times. The rearrangement joins TRBV28 to TRBJ2-1, with TRBD2 matching over 8 bases. The CDR3 is 14 residues long. V lost 3 bases to trimming and J lost 9 bases; unmatched junction nucleotides: 7. Germline values: CDR1 MDHEN, CDR2 SYDVKM. In DNA form, the CDR3 reads TGTGCCAGCAGTTTTAAGCGGGAGCGCGGTGAGCAGTTCTTC. This codes for CASSFKRERGEQFF. The variable domain in full, completed from reference TRBV28 and TRBJ2-1, reads DVKVTQSSRYLVKRTGEKVFLECVQDMDHENMFWYRQDPGLGLRLIYFSYDVKMKEKGDIPEGYSVSREKKERFSLILESASTNQTSMYLCASSFKRERGEQFFGPGTRLTVL.

The CDR3 protein is CASSLSDSVKETQYF. In DNA form, the CDR3 reads TGTGCCAGCAGTTTATCGGACAGTGTCAAAGAGACCCAGTACTTC. The chain carries TRBV27 and TRBJ2-5; a possible D gene is TRBD1 (6 bases). The germline V gene encodes CDR1 MNHEY and CDR2 SMNVEV (reference sequence). The CDR3 has 15 residues. The V gene lost 0 bases and the J gene lost 3 bases, with 11 bases spanning the gap.

The chain carries TRBV7-9 and TRBJ2-1, with 9 bases matching TRBD2. Losses at the gene ends were 8 bases for V and 8 bases for J; bases not matched to a gene: 7. CDR1 is SEHNR and CDR2 is FQNEAQ in the germline V gene (reference sequence). This CDR3 has 13 amino acids. The CDR3 coding sequence is TGTGCCAGCGCAAGCGGGAGGCCGGATGAGCAGTTCTTC. Residues: CASASGRPDEQFF.

This clone came up a few times. The CDR3, as DNA: TGTGCCAGCACCGTCCGGGGGATTTATGGCTACACCTTC. Protein sequence: CASTVRGIYGYTF. This rearrangement joins TRBV28 to TRBJ1-2; possibly TRBD1 for D (5 bases). The CDR3 extends over 13 amino acids. Germline CDR1 MDHEN, CDR2 SYDVKM. The V end lost 7 bases, the J end lost 5 bases, and 14 bases lay between the germline ends.

The gene calls are TRBV19 and TRBJ2-1; the match to TRBD2 covers 8 bases. The CDR3 runs 13 residues. Germline values: CDR1 LNHDA, CDR2 SQIVND (reference sequence). J lost 7 bases, V lost 6 bases, and 5 bases had no gene match. In DNA, the CDR3 is TGTGCCAGTAGGATGATAGCGGGGAATGAGCAGTTCTTC. Protein sequence: CASRMIAGNEQFF.

In this sample, this clone turned up a few times. The chain is built from TRBV18 and TRBJ2-7, with D maybe TRBD2 (5 bases). The CDR3 length is 13 residues. The germline CDR1 and CDR2 sequences are KGHSH and LQKENI. V lost 6 bases and J lost 3, with 12 bases in between. CDR3 residues: CASSSGSLYEQYF. In nucleotides, the CDR3 is TGTGCCAGCTCCAGCGGCAGCCTCTACGAGCAGTACTTC.